This passage covers 9 T cell receptor beta chains from one sample sequenced in a study of Graves' ophthalmopathy and Graves' hyperthyroidism. Scientists amplified the TCR beta CDR3 regions from RNA transcripts. An opening RT-PCR round employed HTBI primers and preceded a second-round multiplex PCR. Using its own MiXCR run on the multiplex PCR reads, TCRdb lists one record per CDR3 protein. The sample carries 500,000 to 600,000 distinct CDR3 sequences, just under 40% recorded once. Sequences were obtained from peripheral blood or thyroid tissue (not recorded which). Receptor source: an adult man with Graves' hyperthyroidism.

Note on this clonotype: With a much larger clone just one base away, this may be a read error. V gene TRBV30 combines with J gene TRBJ1-1; possible D gene TRBD1, 5 bases. The CDR3 has 10 residues. Trimming shortened V by 7 bases and J by 8 bases, and 11 bases separated the two germline ends. Germline CDR1 GTSNPN, CDR2 SVGIG (reference sequence). The CDR3 protein is CASEGIEAFF. In DNA, the CDR3 is TGTGCCTCGGAGGGGATCGAAGCTTTCTTT. Full variable domain (remainder filled in from reference TRBV30 and TRBJ1-1): SQTIHQWPATLVQPVGSPLSLECTVEGTSNPNLYWYRQAAGRGLQLLFYSVGIGQISSEVPQNLSASRPQDRQFILSSKKLLLSDSGFYLCASEGIEAFFGQGTRLTVV.

The sample holds one count of this clonotype. V usage is TRBV15 and J usage is TRBJ2-4; possible D gene TRBD2, 5 bases. The ends were cut back, 2 bases at V and 8 bases at J, with 13 bases in the middle. CDR1 is LNHNV, CDR2 YYDKDF, per germline (reference sequence). This CDR3 is 14 amino acids long. The CDR3 nucleotides read TGTGCCACCAGCAGACCCGTTGCGGGTGACATTCAGTACTTC. It codes for CATSRPVAGDIQYF.

This clonotype showed up many times. The chain uses TRBV29-1 and TRBJ2-7, with a weak D call TRBD2 (6 bases). The germline V and J ends were trimmed by 4 bases and 3 bases, with 7 bases remaining between them. CDR3 length: 11 residues. Germline V gene sequence: CDR1 SQVTM, CDR2 ANQGSEA. The CDR3 sequence: CSVGGDYEQYF. The DNA for the CDR3 is TGCAGCGTTGGCGGGGACTACGAGCAGTACTTC.

A note on this clonotype: Possible read error: a much larger clone is one base away. The V call is TRBV20-1, the J call TRBJ2-7; 9 nucleotides agree with TRBD1. Germline CDR1 is DFQATT and CDR2 is SNEGSKA (reference sequence). The CDR3 has 13 amino acids. This chain's CDR3 is CSAPGQGANEQYF. DNA for the CDR3: TGCAGCGCTCCGGGACAGGGAGCGAACGAGCAGTACTTC.

This clonotype occurred a few times. The V gene is TRBV15, the J gene TRBJ2-3; 10 nucleotides line up with TRBD2. Germline CDR1 and CDR2: LNHNV and YYDKDF (reference sequence). V trimming: 1 base; J trimming: 0 bases; junction bases outside the gene matches: 1. This CDR3 is 16 amino acids long. CDR3 region: CATSRGTSGSTDTQYF. CDR3 nucleotides: TGTGCCACCAGCAGAGGGACTAGCGGTAGCACAGATACGCAGTATTTT.

This clonotype was seen repeatedly, ten times or more. The V call is TRBV12-3 or TRBV12-4, the J call TRBJ2-7, with TRBD2 as a possible D gene (6 bases). With 5 bases removed from V and 3 bases from J, the gap between germline ends came to 8 bases. There are 12 residues in the CDR3. CDR3 in DNA: TGTGCCAGCAGTCGACTAGACTACGAGCAGTACTTC. This gives the protein CASSRLDYEQYF.

This clonotype was seen a few times. The chain carries TRBV7-8 and TRBJ2-2; no definite D call. The CDR3 sequence is 16 residues long. Trimming left V 6 bases short and J 0 bases short, with 14 bases between. Germline CDR1 reads SGHVS; CDR2 reads FQNEAQ. In DNA, the CDR3 is TGTGCCAGCAGTTTATACCCGGTTCCGAACACCGGGGAGCTGTTTTTT. Translated, it gives CASSLYPVPNTGELFF.

This clonotype was recorded only once. The V gene is TRBV2, the J gene TRBJ2-7; D tentatively fits TRBD1 or TRBD2 (7 bases each). Germline V CDR1 and CDR2: SNHLY, FYNNEI. V lost 7 bases to trimming and J lost 6 bases, with 16 bases between them. The CDR3 runs 13 residues. The CDR3 protein is CASIQGGPSEQYF. The CDR3 DNA sequence: TGTGCCAGCATTCAGGGGGGGCCGAGCGAGCAGTACTTC.

This clonotype was seen repeatedly, ten times or more. The chain couples TRBV10-2 to TRBJ1-1; 8 nucleotides line up with TRBD1. Germline assignment: CDR1 WSHSY and CDR2 SAAADI. The V segment lost 0 bases and the J segment 1 base; nucleotides outside the gene matches: 7. The CDR3 totals 17 residues. Here the CDR3 reads CASSESGTGLPNTEAFF. CDR3 DNA sequence: TGCGCCAGCAGTGAGTCGGGGACAGGACTACCGAACACTGAAGCTTTCTTT.